This is a list of T cell receptor beta chains from one sample in a study of blood T cell repertoires in COVID-19. Libraries were prepared by immunoSEQ multiplex PCR; TCRdb keeps only in-frame clonotypes and omits some of them. The sample yields approximately 120,000 clones, over 80% seen once. Sequenced sample: peripheral blood. Receptor source: a human donor in a cohort sampled during active COVID-19. Both conserved end residues are part of each CDR3. D genes are given only for firm matches. Size is omitted from some rows. Given values are once, few, many or a class for expanded clones.

V gene	J gene	clone size	D gene	CDR3 DNA	CDR3 protein
TRBV6-1	TRBJ2-3	-	TRBD1	TGTGCCAGCAGTGAAGAGGCAGGGGGCGTTGCCCCCGCAAACCCGCGGAGGGGCACAGATACGCAGTATTTT	CASSEEAGGVAPANPRRGTDTQYF
TRBV9	TRBJ2-5	-	-	TGTGCCAGCAGCGTAGACAGGGTGGAGACCCAGTACTTC	CASSVDRVETQYF
TRBV5-4	TRBJ1-1	-	-	TGTGCCAGCAGCTTGGGATTGGGGGCTAGGAACACTGAAGCTTTCTTT	CASSLGLGARNTEAFF
TRBV5-1	TRBJ2-1	-	TRBD2	TGCGCCAGCAGCTTGGAGGGAGGCGGGAGCTCCTACAATGAGCAGTTCTTC	CASSLEGGGSSYNEQFF
TRBV3-1/TRBV3-2	TRBJ2-1	-	TRBD2	TGTGCCAGCAGCCTACTGGGGACTAGCGGGGGGGAGGAGCAGTTCTTC	CASSLLGTSGGEEQFF
TRBV10-3	TRBJ2-5	-	-	TGTGCCATCAGTAGAAGGGACTCACAAGAGACCCAGTACTTC	CAISRRDSQETQYF
TRBV27	TRBJ2-1	-	-	TGTGCCAGCAGTTTGTTCCGAGGCAATGAGCAGTTCTTC	CASSLFRGNEQFF
TRBV5-4	TRBJ1-1	-	TRBD1	TGTGCCAGCAGCGGAAAACAGGGGGCGTCCACTGAAGCTTTCTTT	CASSGKQGASTEAFF
TRBV6-5	TRBJ2-1	-	TRBD2	TGTGCCAGCAGTTACTTTGGGGGAGGGTTCTACAATGAGCAGTTCTTC	CASSYFGGGFYNEQFF
TRBV27	TRBJ1-1	-	-	TGTGCCAGCAGTTTTAGAGGCTTGAACACTGAAGCTTTCTTT	CASSFRGLNTEAFF
TRBV4-3	TRBJ2-7	-	-	TGCGCCAGCAGCCAAGCACACAGCCCCTCCTACGAGCAGTACTTC	CASSQAHSPSYEQYF
TRBV4-1	TRBJ2-7	-	-	TGCGCCAGCAGCCAAGCCCCCGGGACTCGAGGATTATACGAGCAGTACTTC	CASSQAPGTRGLYEQYF
TRBV28	TRBJ2-7	-	TRBD1	TGTGCCACCCTAGGACTCGGACAGGTCTACGAGCAGTACTTC	CATLGLGQVYEQYF
TRBV12-3/TRBV12-4	TRBJ2-5	-	TRBD1	TGTGCCAGCAGTTTGACAGGGTTAGGGACCCAGTACTTC	CASSLTGLGTQYF
TRBV15	TRBJ1-2	-	TRBD1	TGTGCCACCAGCAGAGATCTCACAGGGGACGGCTACACCTTC	CATSRDLTGDGYTF
TRBV27	TRBJ2-5	once	TRBD1	TGTGCCAGCAGTTTACGCGCGTCAGGGGGGACCCAGTACTTC	CASSLRASGGTQYF
TRBV4-1	TRBJ1-3	-	TRBD1	TGCGCCAGCAGCCAAGGGCCGGGACAGGTGATCTCTGGAAACACCATATATTTT	CASSQGPGQVISGNTIYF
TRBV9	TRBJ2-3	-	TRBD2	TGTGCCAGCAGCGGATTGGGACTAGCAGGCACAGATACGCAGTATTTT	CASSGLGLAGTDTQYF
TRBV18	TRBJ1-6	once	TRBD1	TGTGCCAGCTCACCAAGGACAGGGGTCCCGCCCTATAATTCACCCCTCCACTTT	CASSPRTGVPPYNSPLHF